These T cell receptor beta chains were read from a single sample in a study of T cells after yellow fever vaccination. In TCRdb, the 5' RACE reads were re-called with MiXCR into one record per CDR3 protein. This sample yields tens of thousands of distinct CDR3 sequences, of which roughly 5.5% are seen a single time; about 20% belongs to the top ten. The starting material was PBMCs, either bulk or a sorted T-cell subset (CD4+, CD8+, memory, or dextramer-sorted; not recorded which), obtained approximately 47 days after the first yellow fever vaccination. The receptors come from a man aged 18 to 29 who received the YFV17D yellow fever vaccine. Both conserved end residues are part of each CDR3. A D gene is named only where the DNA matches it firmly. Expanded clones are given a class, and other clones once, few, many or no size at all.

J,V,size,D,DNA,CDR3
TRBJ1-2,TRBV25-1,once,TRBD1,TGTGCCAGCAGTGAAACCGGGACAGGGTTCTATGGCTACATCTTC,CASSETGTGFYGYIF
TRBJ1-2,TRBV3-1,many,.,TGTGCCAGCAGCCTCGTGGGGGACTATGGCTACACCTTC,CASSLVGDYGYTF
TRBJ1-6,TRBV12-3/TRBV12-4,many,.,TGTGCCAGCACCTTACAGGGTAGTAAACGATCACCCCTCCACTTT,CASTLQGSKRSPLHF
TRBJ2-1,TRBV2,many,TRBD1,TGTGCCAGCAGCCGGGACAGGGATGAGGCATACAATGAGCAGTTCTTC,CASSRDRDEAYNEQFF
TRBJ2-2,TRBV20-1,many,.,TGCAGTGCTAGAGATCCGCAAAGGGAGATCGGGGAGCTGTTTTTT,CSARDPQREIGELFF
TRBJ1-1,TRBV14,many,.,TGTGCCAGCAGCCACCTGATCCGGGACGAGTTTACTGAAGCTTTCTTT,CASSHLIRDEFTEAFF
TRBJ2-5,TRBV29-1,many,.,TGCAGCGTTGAATTGAAGACCCAGTACTTC,CSVELKTQYF
TRBJ2-2,TRBV28,many,.,TGTGCCAGCATCCCAGGTTCTGCGAACACCGGGGAGCTGTTTTTT,CASIPGSANTGELFF
TRBJ1-2,TRBV2,many,.,TGTGCCAGCAAGCCATGGGGGGGCGACTATGGCTACACCTTC,CASKPWGGDYGYTF
TRBJ2-6,TRBV7-2,many,.,TGTGCCAGCAGCTTACAATACAGCTCTGGGGCCAACGTCCTGACTTTC,CASSLQYSSGANVLTF
TRBJ2-3,TRBV5-4,many,TRBD2,TGTGCCAGCAGCCCGGAACTAGCGGGCAGGGGCACAGATACGCAGTATTTT,CASSPELAGRGTDTQYF
TRBJ1-4,TRBV12-3/TRBV12-4,many,.,TGTGCCAGCAGTTTAAACGCCGGAACTAATGAAAAACTGTTTTTT,CASSLNAGTNEKLFF
TRBJ1-5,TRBV7-2,many,.,TGTGCCAGCAGCCCTTGGGGGGGCGGTCAGCCCCAGCATTTT,CASSPWGGGQPQHF
TRBJ2-2,TRBV19,many,TRBD1,TGTGCCAGTAGTATAGAGGACAGGGTAAACGGGGAGCTGTTTTTT,CASSIEDRVNGELFF
TRBJ2-2,TRBV5-1,many,.,TGCGCCAGCAGCTTGGAGCCTCGAGAGGAGCTGTTTTTT,CASSLEPREELFF
TRBJ2-4,TRBV5-1,many,.,TGCGCCAGCAGCGGCGGGACAGCAGAAAACATTCAGTACTTC,CASSGGTAENIQYF
TRBJ1-3,TRBV5-1,many,.,TGCGCCAGCAGTTCCGAGCCCTCTGGAAACACCATATATTTT,CASSSEPSGNTIYF
TRBJ2-3,TRBV7-8,.,.,TGTGCCAGCAGCTTAGCCCTCAGCACCGATACGCACTATTTT,CASSLALSTDTHYF
TRBJ2-5,TRBV6-1,many,.,TGTGCCAGCAGTGTACAGGGTCGGGAGACCCAGTACTTC,CASSVQGRETQYF
TRBJ2-3,TRBV9,many,.,TGTGCCAGCAGCGGGGTTGGCACAGATACGCAGTATTTT,CASSGVGTDTQYF
TRBJ1-1,TRBV7-3,many,.,TGTGCCAGCAGCTCAATGGCATTCACTGAAGCTTTCTTT,CASSSMAFTEAFF
TRBJ2-4,TRBV11-1,many,TRBD1,TGTGCCAGCAGCTTCGGACAGGGGGACCCAATAGCCAAAAACATTCAGTACTTC,CASSFGQGDPIAKNIQYF
TRBJ1-6,TRBV5-1,many,.,TGCGCCAGCAGCCTCGCCGTTCCCCCTAATTCACCCCTCCACTTT,CASSLAVPPNSPLHF
TRBJ2-3,TRBV5-1,many,.,TGCGCCAGCAGCTTGGACAGTGTGACAGATACGCAGTATTTT,CASSLDSVTDTQYF
TRBJ2-3,TRBV28,many,TRBD1,TGTGCCAGCAGTAAGCGACAGGGGACATCCGTCGCAGATACGCAGTATTTT,CASSKRQGTSVADTQYF
TRBJ2-3,TRBV2,many,TRBD2,TGTGCCAGCAGTGGAGGGAGCGGGGTCACAGATACGCAGTATTTT,CASSGGSGVTDTQYF
TRBJ2-2,TRBV27,many,TRBD1,TGTGCCAGCAGACCAGGGGGCGCGCGGTCCGGGGAGCTGTTTTTT,CASRPGGARSGELFF
TRBJ1-2,TRBV5-4,many,.,TGTGCCAGCAGCTTGGGGACGGAGTCTGGCTACACCTTC,CASSLGTESGYTF
TRBJ2-2,TRBV11-3,many,.,TGTGCCAGCAGTAGGGCGGGCACCGGGGAGCTGTTTTTT,CASSRAGTGELFF
TRBJ2-2,TRBV20-1,many,.,TGCAGTGCTAGTGGATGGGGAGACACCGGGGAGCTGTTTTTT,CSASGWGDTGELFF
TRBJ1-2,TRBV5-6,many,.,TGTGCCAGCAGCCCTATGCAGTCTAACTATGGCTACACCTTC,CASSPMQSNYGYTF
TRBJ2-2,TRBV6-2/TRBV6-3,many,TRBD1,TGTGCCAGCAGTTACCGAGGGACAGCTTACACCGGGGAGCTGTTTTTT,CASSYRGTAYTGELFF
TRBJ2-3,TRBV9,many,.,TGTGCCAGCAGCGTAGGAACCAATGGAGCAGATACGCAGTATTTT,CASSVGTNGADTQYF
TRBJ1-2,TRBV7-8,many,.,TGTGCCAGCAGCTCAGAGGGCAGCTATGGCTACACCTTC,CASSSEGSYGYTF
TRBJ2-7,TRBV19,many,TRBD1,TGTGCCAGTAGTACAACAGGGGCCTACGAGCAGTACTTC,CASSTTGAYEQYF
TRBJ2-4,TRBV14,many,.,TGTGCCAGCAGCCAGTGGAGGGTAAAAGCCAAAAACATTCAGTACTTC,CASSQWRVKAKNIQYF
TRBJ2-5,TRBV5-1,many,.,TGCGCCAGCAGCCCCTCCGGAGAGACCCAGTACTTC,CASSPSGETQYF
TRBJ1-5,TRBV7-9,many,.,TGTGCCAGCAGCTTACTGGGGGGCTCGAATCAGCCCCAGCATTTT,CASSLLGGSNQPQHF
TRBJ2-3,TRBV20-1,many,.,TGCAGTGCTAGAGACGGGGGGCTTACAGATACGCAGTATTTT,CSARDGGLTDTQYF
TRBJ2-5,TRBV7-2,many,.,TGTGCCAGCAGCCAAGAGCCCAGGGGTGGGAGAAAGACCCAGTACTTC,CASSQEPRGGRKTQYF
TRBJ2-7,TRBV5-6,many,.,TGTGCCAGCAGCTTGTGGGGGGCCATCTACGAGCAGTACTTC,CASSLWGAIYEQYF
TRBJ2-7,TRBV12-5,many,.,TGTGCTAGCCTTCAGGGGAATTCCTACGAGCAGTACTTC,CASLQGNSYEQYF
TRBJ1-4,TRBV12-3/TRBV12-4,many,.,TGTGCCAGCAGTTTTGTGGGGATGGCTGAAAAACTGTTTTTT,CASSFVGMAEKLFF
TRBJ2-2,TRBV4-2,many,.,TGTGCCAGCAGCCAAGCCACAACCGGGGAGCTGTTTTTT,CASSQATTGELFF
TRBJ1-2,TRBV11-2,many,.,TGTGCCAGCAGCTTAGATCGCGGGCAGGCGGGTGGCTACACCTTC,CASSLDRGQAGGYTF
TRBJ2-5,TRBV5-1,many,.,TGCGCCAGCAGCCCGGGGGTGGAGACCCAGTACTTC,CASSPGVETQYF
TRBJ1-1,TRBV20-1,many,.,TGCAGTGCTTACGACAGGCACACTGAAGCTTTCTTT,CSAYDRHTEAFF
TRBJ1-2,TRBV12-3/TRBV12-4,many,TRBD1,TGTGCCAGCAGTTTCGCACCCTTGGAGGGGGCCTTTGGCTACACCTTC,CASSFAPLEGAFGYTF
TRBJ2-3,TRBV24-1,many,TRBD2,TGTGCCACCAACCCCGGGACTAGCGGGCTTAGCACAGATACGCAGTATTTT,CATNPGTSGLSTDTQYF
TRBJ1-2,TRBV19,many,.,TGTGCCAGTAGTATGCACGGGGCTCTTAACTATGGCTACACCTTC,CASSMHGALNYGYTF
TRBJ1-4,TRBV12-3/TRBV12-4,many,TRBD1,TGTGCCAGCAGCCCGACAGGGGTAGTGGAAAAACTGTTTTTT,CASSPTGVVEKLFF
TRBJ1-2,TRBV7-2,many,.,TGTGCCAGCCTCTCCCTGGCAGGGGCTGGCTACACCTTC,CASLSLAGAGYTF
TRBJ1-6,TRBV7-4,many,TRBD1,TGTGCCAGCAGCCCCCGGGACAGGGTCTTAGTAGGCTATAATTCACCCCTCCACTTT,CASSPRDRVLVGYNSPLHF
TRBJ2-1,TRBV7-3,many,.,TGTGCCAGCAGCCCCCCCCCTTACAATGAGCAGTTCTTC,CASSPPPYNEQFF
TRBJ1-1,TRBV5-1,many,.,TGCGCCAGCAGCCCGGTAGGGGGTATTAGCACTGAAGCTTTCTTT,CASSPVGGISTEAFF
TRBJ2-3,TRBV20-1,many,TRBD2,TGCAGTGCTAGTGGCGGGGGGGCGAGGGATACGCAGTATTTT,CSASGGGARDTQYF
TRBJ2-7,TRBV29-1,.,.,TGCAGCGTTGCCAGGCCGAGCTCCTACGAGCAGTACTTC,CSVARPSSYEQYF
TRBJ2-5,TRBV11-2,many,.,TGTGCCAGCAGCTCAAGCACAGGGAGACAAGAGACCCAGTACTTC,CASSSSTGRQETQYF
TRBJ2-3,TRBV18,many,.,TGTGCCAGCTCACCAGTGGGACCCCCCATCACAGATACGCAGTATTTT,CASSPVGPPITDTQYF